Listed below are T cell receptor beta chains from one sample, sequenced in a study of vaccination effects on CD4 cells after COVID-19. For these TCRs, the target antigens are not known. Libraries were prepared by immunoSEQ multiplex PCR; TCRdb keeps only in-frame clonotypes and omits some of them. The repertoire holds around 29,000 clones, with about 69% as singletons. The starting material was CD4+ T cells from PBMCs cultured with HCoV-NL63 spike peptides, obtained after COVID-19 vaccination. The receptor source for this set is a human donor who received a COVID-19 vaccine. The CDR3 runs from the conserved cysteine through the conserved F or W. D genes are given only for firm matches. Clone size is stated in some rows and not others, as once, few, many or a class when expanded.

TRBJ2-2	TRBV10-3	few	.	TGTGCCATCATGGATAGGTACGGGGAGCTGTTTTTT	CAIMDRYGELFF
TRBJ1-2	TRBV20-1	few	.	TGCAGTGCTACAGGGGTCTATGGCTACACCTTC	CSATGVYGYTF
TRBJ2-7	TRBV18	.	.	TGTGCCAGCTCACAACAGGGAGCAACCTACGAGCAGTACTTC	CASSQQGATYEQYF
TRBJ2-7	TRBV30	once	TRBD1	TGTGCCTGGAGGGGCCCGGGACAGGGCTACGAGCAGTACTTC	CAWRGPGQGYEQYF
TRBJ1-5	TRBV27	.	.	TGTGCCAGCAGTTTTTTCAGTGGACAGCCCCAGCATTTT	CASSFFSGQPQHF
TRBJ2-4	TRBV27	.	TRBD2	TGTGCCAGCAGTTCACCTAGCGGGAGAGCCAAAAACATTCAGTACTTC	CASSSPSGRAKNIQYF
TRBJ1-1	TRBV12-3/TRBV12-4	.	.	TGTGCCTCCCAGGGGTTCATGAACACTGAAGCTTTCTTT	CASQGFMNTEAFF
TRBJ2-7	TRBV20-1	.	.	TGCAGTGTAAAGCGAGACTACGAGCAGTACTTC	CSVKRDYEQYF
TRBJ2-5	TRBV7-6	.	TRBD2	TGTGCCAGCAGCGATCGACTAGCGGGGGTAGAGACCCAGTACTTC	CASSDRLAGVETQYF
TRBJ2-7	TRBV27	.	.	TGTGCCAGCAGTTTATCGTTCGGGCAGAAAACCTACGAGCAGTACTTC	CASSLSFGQKTYEQYF
TRBJ2-2	TRBV25-1	few	.	TGTGCCAGCAGTGAATACCGTTTGGACACCGGGGAGCTGTTTTTT	CASSEYRLDTGELFF
TRBJ1-1	TRBV19	.	.	TGTGCCAGTAGTATTCGGGGGTTGTTCGCTGAAGCTTTCTTT	CASSIRGLFAEAFF
TRBJ2-1	TRBV6-4	.	.	TGTGCCAGCAAGTTGAGTCCCACGGGCTCCTACAATGAGCAGTTCTTC	CASKLSPTGSYNEQFF
TRBJ2-3	TRBV7-2	.	.	TGTGCCAGCAGCTTAGTTTTCGGTGGAGGCACAGATACGCAGTATTTT	CASSLVFGGGTDTQYF
TRBJ1-6	TRBV4-2	few	.	TGTGCCAGCAGCCAAGAGTTGAGAAGGGTAGAGTCACCCCTCCACTTT	CASSQELRRVESPLHF